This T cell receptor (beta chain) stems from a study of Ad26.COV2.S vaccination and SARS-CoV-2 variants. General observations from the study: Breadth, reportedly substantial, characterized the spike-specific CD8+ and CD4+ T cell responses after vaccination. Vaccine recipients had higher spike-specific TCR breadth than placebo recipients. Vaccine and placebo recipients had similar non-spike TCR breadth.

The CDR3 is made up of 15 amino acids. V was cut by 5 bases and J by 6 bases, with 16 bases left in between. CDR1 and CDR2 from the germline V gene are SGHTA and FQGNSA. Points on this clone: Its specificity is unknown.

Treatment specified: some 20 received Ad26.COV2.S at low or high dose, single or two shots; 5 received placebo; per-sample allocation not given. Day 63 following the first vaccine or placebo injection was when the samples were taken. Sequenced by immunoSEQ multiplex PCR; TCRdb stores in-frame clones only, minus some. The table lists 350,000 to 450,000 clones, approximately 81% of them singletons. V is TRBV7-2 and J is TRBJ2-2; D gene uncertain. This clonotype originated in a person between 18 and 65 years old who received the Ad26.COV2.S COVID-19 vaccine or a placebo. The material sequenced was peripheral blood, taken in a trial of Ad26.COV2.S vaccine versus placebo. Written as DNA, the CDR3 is TGTGCCAGCAGCCAGAACCGACCCCCTTCCGGGGAGCTGTTTTTT. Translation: CASSQNRPPSGELFF.